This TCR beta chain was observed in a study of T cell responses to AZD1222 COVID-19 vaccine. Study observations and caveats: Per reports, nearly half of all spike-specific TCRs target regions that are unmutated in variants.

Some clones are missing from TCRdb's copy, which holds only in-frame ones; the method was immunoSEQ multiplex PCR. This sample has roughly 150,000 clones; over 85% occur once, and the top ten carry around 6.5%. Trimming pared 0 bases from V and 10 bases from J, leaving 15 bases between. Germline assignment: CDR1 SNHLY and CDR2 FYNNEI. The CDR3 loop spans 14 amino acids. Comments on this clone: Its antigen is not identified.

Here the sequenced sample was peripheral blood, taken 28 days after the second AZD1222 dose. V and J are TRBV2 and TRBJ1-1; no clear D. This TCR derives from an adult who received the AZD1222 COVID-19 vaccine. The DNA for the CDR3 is TGTGCCAGCAGTGAAGCGCTTATGGAGGGTAGAGCTTTCTTT. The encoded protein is CASSEALMEGRAFF.